The 8 T cell receptor beta chains below all came from one sample that was sequenced in a study of yellow fever vaccine responses in identical twins. Each CDR3 protein is one row after TCRdb ran MiXCR on the RT-PCR reads. The profile shows approximately 16,000 distinct CDR3 sequences, roughly 80% of them singletons. The material sequenced was T cells from blood (PBMCs), unsorted or a sorted subset (not recorded which), taken before or after yellow fever vaccination (not recorded which). The receptors shown here come from a woman between 18 and 29 years old who received the yellow fever vaccine.

V gene TRBV10-3 combines with J gene TRBJ1-1; D call uncertain. The CDR3 covers 15 residues. V lost 0 bases, J lost 0 bases, and 8 bases lay in between. Germline CDR1 and CDR2: ENHRY and SYGVKD. CDR3 sequence reads: CAISESEPVNTEAFF. The CDR3 DNA reads as TGTGCCATCAGTGAGTCGGAGCCTGTGAACACTGAAGCTTTCTTT.

The gene calls are TRBV29-1 and TRBJ2-5; no clear D gene. Germline CDR1 SQVTM, CDR2 ANQGSEA. This CDR3 spans 12 amino acids. V was trimmed by 5 bases and J by 1 base, leaving 8 bases between them. CDR3 nucleotides: TGCAGCGTTTCTGTAACCCAAGAGACCCAGTACTTC. Encoded protein: CSVSVTQETQYF.

The chain uses TRBV7-9 and TRBJ1-2; D call uncertain. This CDR3 is 12 amino acids long. Germline CDR1 is SEHNR and CDR2 is FQNEAQ (reference sequence). Trimming shortened V by 0 bases and J by 3 bases, and 2 bases separated the two germline ends. CDR3 sequence: CASSLADYGYTF. Written as DNA, the CDR3 is TGTGCCAGCAGCTTAGCCGACTATGGCTACACCTTC.

The chain is built from TRBV7-9 and TRBJ2-1; D is possibly TRBD2 (6 bases). The CDR3 is made up of 14 amino acids. The V end lost 5 bases, the J end lost 6 bases, and 14 bases lay between the germline ends. Germline loops: CDR1 SEHNR, CDR2 FQNEAQ (reference sequence). CDR3 sequence reads: CASSPWMRGNEQFF. The DNA for the CDR3 is TGTGCCAGCAGCCCCTGGATGCGGGGCAATGAGCAGTTCTTC.

The gene calls are TRBV19 and TRBJ1-2, with TRBD1 identical over 9 bases. Germline V gene sequence: CDR1 LNHDA, CDR2 SQIVND (reference sequence). J gave up 4 bases and V 7 bases, and 4 bases lay outside the gene matches. The CDR3 totals 13 residues. For the CDR3, the DNA is TGTGCCAGTACCGGGACAGGGTCCTATGGCTACACCTTC. This gives the protein CASTGTGSYGYTF.

This sequence joins TRBV12-3 or TRBV12-4 and TRBJ2-3, with 8 bases aligning to TRBD2. The J segment lost 0 bases and the V segment lost 5 bases, leaving 4 bases of the junction unmatched. The CDR3 length is 15 residues. CDR3 nucleotides: TGTGCCAGCAGTGGACCTAGCGGGAGCACAGATACGCAGTATTTT. It yields the protein CASSGPSGSTDTQYF.

This sequence joins TRBV12-3 or TRBV12-4 and TRBJ2-7; 10 bases match TRBD2. The junction had 11 bases not matched to a gene; V was cut back by 4 bases and J by 5 bases. The CDR3 contains 16 residues. The CDR3 loop is CASSSPGSGRLHEQYF. The DNA for the CDR3 is TGTGCCAGCAGTTCCCCGGGTAGCGGGAGGCTTCACGAGCAGTACTTC.

This chain links TRBV3-1 with TRBJ1-4, with D possibly TRBD1 on 5 matching bases. V gave up 3 bases and J gave up 3 bases, with 14 bases separating them. The germline V gene encodes CDR1 LGHDT and CDR2 YNNKEL (reference sequence). There are 16 residues in the CDR3. CDR3 in amino acids: CASSQAARVPNEKLFF. CDR3 DNA sequence: TGTGCCAGCAGCCAGGCAGCCAGGGTTCCTAATGAAAAACTGTTTTTT.